The rows below give T cell receptor beta chains drawn from one sample of a study of CD8 T cells in Susac syndrome. Each CDR3 protein gets one entry after TCRdb re-called the immunoSEQ multiplex PCR reads with MiXCR. The sample shows 110,000 or so distinct CDR3 sequences, 85% to 95% of them seen only once. Sequencing was done on a sample of CD8+ T cells from PBMCs. These receptors were taken from a human donor in good health. CDR3s include the opening cysteine and the closing phenylalanine or tryptophan. Fields, in order: clone size, J gene, V gene, D gene, CDR3 protein, CDR3 DNA. D genes are given only for firm matches. Expanded clones are given a class, and other clones once, few, many or no size at all.

>NA|TRBJ2-7|TRBV4-3|NA
CASSQAEGSVGYEQYF
TGCGCCAGCAGCCAAGCGGAAGGCTCAGTCGGGTACGAGCAGTACTTC
>once|TRBJ1-2|TRBV27|NA
CASSFSNREGGYTF
TGTGCCAGCAGTTTTTCGAACAGGGAGGGAGGCTACACCTTC
>NA|TRBJ2-1|TRBV7-2|TRBD1
CASSLDFSGQGGYNEQFF
TGTGCCAGCAGCTTAGATTTCTCGGGACAGGGAGGTTACAATGAGCAGTTCTTC
>NA|TRBJ1-2|TRBV5-1|NA
CASSLDTGYGYTF
TGCGCCAGCAGCTTGGATACAGGGTATGGCTACACCTTC
>NA|TRBJ2-4|TRBV10-3|NA
CALYRVAVQYF
TGTGCCCTCTACAGGGTGGCGGTTCAGTACTTC
>NA|TRBJ2-1|TRBV6-2/TRBV6-3|NA
CASKQFSGAGYNEQFF
TGTGCCAGCAAACAATTTAGCGGAGCGGGCTACAATGAGCAGTTCTTC
>NA|TRBJ1-6|TRBV12-3/TRBV12-4|NA
CASSTNRAVDSPLHF
TGTGCCAGCAGTACAAACAGGGCTGTAGATTCACCCCTCCACTTT
>NA|TRBJ1-1|TRBV18|NA
CASSPPYPEVPRALNTEAFF
TGTGCCAGCTCACCACCGTACCCCGAAGTCCCCAGGGCCCTGAACACTGAAGCTTTCTTT
>NA|TRBJ2-7|TRBV5-1|NA
CASSPSVRREQYF
TGCGCCAGCAGTCCATCCGTTAGGCGCGAGCAGTACTTC
>few|TRBJ2-7|TRBV7-2|NA
CASSPLGGAYEQYF
TGTGCCAGCAGCCCTCTTGGAGGGGCCTACGAGCAGTACTTC
>NA|TRBJ2-7|TRBV15|TRBD1
CATSRDSYEQYF
TGTGCCACCAGCCGGGACAGCTACGAGCAGTACTTC
>NA|TRBJ1-1|TRBV4-1|NA
CASSQIQGTEAFF
TGCGCCAGCAGCCAGATACAGGGCACTGAAGCTTTCTTT
>NA|TRBJ2-1|TRBV5-1|NA
CASSLPGRLNNEQFF
TGCGCCAGCAGCTTGCCGGGACGCCTGAACAATGAGCAGTTCTTC
>NA|TRBJ2-7|TRBV27|TRBD1
CASSLTGNHEQYF
TGTGCCAGCAGTTTGACAGGGAACCACGAGCAGTACTTC
>NA|TRBJ2-3|TRBV20-1|NA
CSARDVREFSDTQYF
TGCAGTGCTAGAGATGTCCGGGAGTTCTCAGATACGCAGTATTTT
>NA|TRBJ2-4|TRBV27|NA
CASSLSYLQWVGDHSKNIQYF
TGTGCCAGCAGTTTATCTTACCTCCAATGGGTGGGGGATCACTCCAAAAACATTCAGTACTTC